This TCR beta chain appears in the sequencing data of a study of cytomegalovirus exposure and HLA in healthy donors (dated 2017 in TCRdb). A note on the overall study: An earlier analysis of approximately 640 of the donors reported approximately 270 Gb of sequence data and roughly 100 million unique TCR beta sequences from about 179 million T cells. An early release that covered several hundred HLA-typed donors contained about 300 gigabases of sequencing data and approximately 85 million unique TCR sequences. Among the roughly 400 genotyped donors, roughly 80% belonged to the genetic ancestry cluster associated with self-reported Caucasian donors. The aim of the study was to test whether cataloging public T cell receptors could identify signatures of past pathogen exposure. The study used immunosequencing to profile the T cell repertoires of approximately 630 subjects and linked those repertoires to cytomegalovirus serostatus. A separate validation cohort of more than 100 different subjects was used in addition to the 666-subject first cohort. To predict cytomegalovirus infection status, the study combined high-throughput TCR immunosequencing, statistical association of individual TCRs with disease status, and machine learning. To study patterns of TCR occurrence, a later analysis re-analyzed previously published TCR beta repertoires from around 670 donors and added high-resolution HLA genotyping. In the later analysis, no new phenotypic data were used to find candidate immune exposures; instead, reliance was placed on TCR beta sequences and their occurrence across donors. An earlier analysis of fewer than 700 of the donors applied high-throughput TCR beta sequencing to assess whether each TCR beta V gene segment acted as functional or pseudogenic. Donor age, sex, ethnicity and CMV serostatus were compiled alongside the repertoire data. A later genetic analysis took genome-wide SNP genotypes for about 55% of the 666 donors and used that subset as a discovery cohort. Every discovery cohort repertoire had been produced on one sequencing platform. Class I and class II HLA loci were covered by the typing at four-digit resolution. Typing coverage differed by locus: A, B, C, DRB1 and DQB1 were typed in roughly 620-640 donors, DQA1 in about 500, DPA1 in approximately 600, and DPB1 in around 490. Because of strong linkage in the cohort, roughly five DR-DQ haplotypes were treated as single units for association and clustering. Among about 410 genotyped donors of the cohort, an average of approximately 240,000 unique TCR beta nucleotide sequences was sequenced per donor, of which approximately 19% were non-productive. What the work shows at the level of the full study, not this receptor alone: A later genetic analysis associated a missense DCLRE1C variant with V-gene and J-gene trimming of TCR beta chains, and an independent cohort replicated the association. Because some donors lacked HLA typing at each locus, the association tests relied only on the typed subset. A cluster of highly shared sequence variants was judged likely to be a technical artifact of the sequencing pipeline. In the study, around 150 TCR beta chains were listed as associated with cytomegalovirus. Most TCR sequences were seen in very few donors, while some public TCRs were found in many individuals. Specific HLA alleles were associated with 16,951 TCR beta sequences at a false discovery rate of 0.05 in a later analysis. In an earlier analysis of 450 to 750 of the donors, most TCR beta V segments appeared in productive rearrangements about 87% or about 30% of the time, broadly matching IMGT annotations. A later analysis found that HLA-associated TCR beta chains were more clonally expanded and had lower generation probabilities than equally common non-associated chains. In a later analysis, the rate of TCR association differed among HLA loci, with DRB1 alleles having the most associated TCRs and HLA-C alleles having the fewest. Because counts were too low, about 18 rarely observed V segments, including chromosome 9 orphons, were excluded from the earlier analysis of 587 of the donors. Assigning TCR associations to individual alleles was difficult when HLA alleles, especially DR and DQ, strongly co-occurred. Immune exposure information for the cohort was limited to CMV serostatus. Only TCR beta chains were sequenced in this cohort, and the absence of alpha or paired-chain data limited detectable features. The classifier was reported to diagnose cytomegalovirus status with high specificity and sensitivity in both the original cohort and the validation cohort. According to a later analysis, parvovirus B19, influenza, CMV and Epstein-Barr virus appeared linked to several top co-occurrence clusters. Some IMGT-functional V segments, including TRBV6-2 and TRBV6-3, could not be distinguished by the 87-base-pair reads and were therefore excluded. In vitro tests confirmed that a few of the cytomegalovirus-associated TCR beta chains recognize cytomegalovirus antigens. Compared with the approximately 670-donor mean, donors in an Asian-associated ancestry cluster had fewer N-insertions in productive TCRs, according to a later genetic analysis. Most CMV-associated TCR beta chains appeared to be HLA-restricted in a later analysis, and the HLA associations seemed to be driven largely by CMV exposure. Roughly uniform sequencing depth across donors was assumed in presence/absence analyses, although this assumption may not hold. A further reported finding was that TCR beta sequences accurately predicted the HLA-A and HLA-B alleles for most subjects in the first cohort. Linkage disequilibrium might explain the correlated functional status among segregating V segments, but an unknown experimental factor could not be excluded. The authors suggested that the approach could potentially be generalized to other disease states and immunological phenotypes.

CDR1 and CDR2, per the germline V gene (reference sequence), are LNHDA and SQIVND. Inclusive of the bounding cysteine and phenylalanine, the CDR3 is 15 residues long. Of the read, only the CDR3 DNA is kept; its 45 bases are in frame from base 1. V is trimmed back by 3 bases and J by 3 bases, and the junction contains 5 bases that no gene match accounts for. The cohort was made up of 500 to 850 healthy bone marrow donors. At the time of sampling, all cohort members were nominally healthy, though unrecorded immune exposures were likely present. The donor tested CMV seropositive and was one of the 289 seropositive cohort members. Every donor gave a peripheral blood sample, and the peripheral blood mononuclear cells from that sample were used for TCR beta sequencing. Genomic DNA was extracted from the blood cell samples with the Qiagen DNeasy Blood Extraction Kit. The receptor library was made with the immunoSEQ multiplex PCR assay. The multiplex PCR relied on a mix of 60 forward primers for TCR Vbeta segments and 13 reverse primers for TCR Jbeta segments. Amplification of the CDR3 region of rearranged TCR beta genes was performed with a multiplex PCR assay on genomic DNA. On the Illumina HiSeq System, the amplified TCR beta libraries were sequenced as 87-base-pair reads. On the study's bioinformatics: A later analysis tallied roughly 78 million unique TCR beta chains across the 666 repertoires, and about 10 million of those chains were shared by two or more donors. Raw reads were error-corrected and collapsed into unique sequences with a nearest-neighbor algorithm that merged closely related sequences to remove PCR and sequencing errors. CDR3 sequences were aligned to IMGT reference sequences to assign V, D and J gene segments. Each retained sequence needed at least a six-nucleotide match to both a V gene segment and a J gene segment. Rearrangements were called productive when the CDR3 lacked stop codons and stayed in frame with V and J; all others were non-productive. Following IMGT convention, CDR3 was defined as the stretch from the second conserved V-encoded cysteine up to the conserved J-encoded phenylalanine. In an earlier analysis of 550 to 650 of the donors, sequences lacking an unambiguous match to a single V gene segment were excluded. In an earlier analysis of approximately 500 of the donors, a V segment was called functional when productive rearrangements were above 56.7%, and segregating when the standard deviation between donors exceeded 5%. A statistical classification framework was built for diagnosing cytomegalovirus status from the catalog of TCR beta chain sequences. In a later analysis, TCR nucleotide sequences were compared against IMGT/GENE-DB human TR gene sequences so that V and J genes could be assigned. A later analysis assigned CDR3 sequences and most-parsimonious VDJ recombination scenarios with the TCRdist pipeline. A later analysis defined each TCR beta chain by its CDR3 amino acid sequence plus V-gene family, and excluded reads lacking a unique V-gene family. In a later analysis, nearly 600 highly shared, low-generation-probability nucleotide sequences were removed to address suspected cross-contamination and a sequencing artifact. A later analysis calculated a clonal expansion index for each public chain from normalized within-repertoire ranks of inferred template counts. A later analysis computed generation probabilities with a VDJ recombination model fitted to out-of-frame rearrangements, and checked the results against IGoR. A later analysis scored TCR-TCR, TCR-HLA and TCR-CMV co-occurrence with hypergeometric tests, applying a repertoire-size bias correction to TCR pairs. To estimate false discovery rates, a later analysis permuted the HLA or CMV assignments 20 times. In a later analysis, co-occurring TCRs were grouped using DBSCAN, and TCRdist sequence similarity was added for clustering within HLA-allele-positive subsets. Co-occurrence clustering excluded repertoires with fewer than 30,000 or more than 120,000 public chains, plus five with anomalous nucleotide sharing. TCRdb stores this immuneACCESS table with in-frame sequences only. Part of the clones is absent; in the studies checked, under half of the shortfall reflects unresolved V genes, and no reason is known for the rest. That table supplies the V and J calls and clone size; D and trimming were determined from the DNA. The sample's table covers roughly 220,000 clones. Roughly 1.1% of the sample goes to the ten largest clones.

About this clone: Its antigen is unknown.

Specimen: PBMCs. The V and J genes are TRBV19 and TRBJ2-3; 8 nucleotides in the junction match TRBD2. The TCR originated in a girl aged 2-10 years in good health and CMV-seropositive. The CDR3 corresponds to CASSIGSGTTDTQYF. The nucleotide sequence reads TGTGCCAGTAGTATTGGTAGCGGGACTACAGATACGCAGTATTTT.